A single sample gave rise to the 31 T cell receptor beta chains below, sequenced in a study of shared clonotypes between healthy human individuals. TCRdb keeps only in-frame clones here, not all; method: immunoSEQ multiplex PCR. The sample gives roughly 2,300,000 clones, 85% to 95% of which show up once; more than 0.35% is in the top ten. Sequenced: naive CD4+ T cells from PBMCs. Regarding subset: CD45RA+ positively selected. The receptors stem from a man younger than 35 in good health. Some clones in this sample may be carry-over from other donors' samples.

The chain uses TRBV27 and TRBJ1-2; 7 bases map to TRBD1. The germline V gene encodes CDR1 MNHEY and CDR2 SMNVEV (reference sequence). V gave up 1 base and J gave up 8 bases; unmatched junction bases: 16. The CDR3 is 17 residues long. The CDR3 bases are TGTGCCAGCAGTTTATTAGGGCGGCAGAGAGGGGGCGACGGCTACACCTTC. It yields the protein CASSLLGRQRGGDGYTF.

The CDR3: CAWKQPGANVLTF. CDR3 sequence (DNA): TGTGCCTGGAAACAACCTGGGGCCAACGTCCTGACTTTC. The chain uses TRBV30 and TRBJ2-6; D is undetermined. The CDR3 extends over 13 amino acids. CDR1 and CDR2 from the germline V gene are GTSNPN and SVGIG (reference sequence). Trimming shortened V by 4 bases and J by 2 bases, and 6 bases separated the two germline ends.

The chain has TRBV30 and TRBJ1-4; tentatively, D is TRBD1 (5 bases). The CDR3 runs 11 residues. The V and J ends lost 8 bases and 5 bases respectively, with 9 bases between them. The V gene's germline CDR1 is GTSNPN and CDR2 SVGIG (reference sequence). CDR3 coding DNA: TGTGCCGTCGACAGAAATGAAAAACTGTTTTTT. Amino acid sequence: CAVDRNEKLFF.

The CDR3 coding sequence is TGTGCCAGCAGCCCCTACTCCGGGACAGCGTCTAATGAGCAGTTCTTC. This gives the protein CASSPYSGTASNEQFF. The chain is built from TRBV9 and TRBJ2-1; 7 bases are shared with TRBD1. Germline assignment: CDR1 SGDLS and CDR2 YYNGEE. The V gene end was trimmed by 4 bases and the J gene end by 7 bases; junction bases not matched to a gene: 14. The CDR3 consists of 16 residues.

This chain links TRBV5-8 with TRBJ2-1; no definite D call. CDR3 length: 13 amino acids. Trimming removed 5 bases from V and 5 bases from J, with 11 bases in between. CDR1 is SGHTS and CDR2 is YDEGEE in the germline V gene. CDR3: CASSKRPNNEQFF. CDR3 coding DNA: TGTGCCAGCAGTAAACGGCCCAACAATGAGCAGTTCTTC.

This sequence joins TRBV4-1 and TRBJ2-1; D is unresolved. From germline, CDR1 is MGHRA and CDR2 YSYEKL. Trimming pared 3 bases from V and 6 bases from J, leaving 9 bases between. The CDR3 covers 13 residues. CDR3 protein: CASSQPLGNEQFF. The CDR3 DNA is TGCGCCAGCAGCCAGCCGTTGGGCAATGAGCAGTTCTTC.

The rearrangement joins TRBV2 to TRBJ1-5; tentatively, D is TRBD1 (5 bases). Trimming removed 11 bases from V and 3 bases from J, with 23 bases in between. Germline V gives CDR1 SNHLY, CDR2 FYNNEI. This CDR3 region has 16 residues. CDR3 nucleotides: TGTGCCTCCTCGGGACCCTCGGGGTCCCACAATCAGCCCCAGCATTTT. This codes for CASSGPSGSHNQPQHF.

In its sample, this clone was seen once. The chain recombines TRBV4-1 with TRBJ1-4; 8 nucleotides align to TRBD1. Trimming took 1 base from V and 1 from J; bases not matched to a gene: 2. The CDR3 has 16 amino acids. Germline V gene data show CDR1 as MGHRA and CDR2 as YSYEKL. The CDR3 coding sequence is TGCGCCAGCAGCCAAGGGACAGGGAAAACTAATGAAAAACTGTTTTTT. This codes for CASSQGTGKTNEKLFF.

The count of this clone is one. V and J are TRBV11-2 and TRBJ2-3; no reliable D call. V lost 5 bases and J lost 5, with 11 bases in between. Germline lookup yields CDR1 SGHAT and CDR2 FQNNGV. The CDR3 totals 13 residues. The CDR3 coding sequence is TGTGCCAGCAGCGCGTCCCGGGTAGATACGCAGTATTTT. It yields the protein CASSASRVDTQYF.

A single count supports this clone. The V and J genes are TRBV6-6 and TRBJ2-7, with 8 bases that match TRBD1. The CDR3 is 14 amino acids. Germline V lookup: CDR1 MNHNY, CDR2 SVGAGI (reference sequence). V was pared by 4 bases and J by 5 bases, with 7 bases of the junction left unmatched. Here the CDR3 reads CASSSGQGVHEQYF. CDR3 coding DNA: TGTGCCAGCAGTTCCGGACAGGGTGTCCACGAGCAGTACTTC.

The chain recombines TRBV28 with TRBJ2-5, with 11 bases that match TRBD2. This CDR3 has 14 amino acids. The trim removed 5 bases at V and 4 bases at J, leaving 3 bases unmatched. CDR1 and CDR2 from the germline V gene are MDHEN and SYDVKM. The CDR3 DNA reads TGTGCCAGCAGTCTTAGCGGGAGGGCAGAGACCCAGTACTTC. This sequence encodes CASSLSGRAETQYF.

The chain joins TRBV7-8 to TRBJ2-7; D is uncertain. Germline loops: CDR1 SGHVS, CDR2 FQNEAQ. V shed 2 bases and J shed 0 bases, with 8 bases lying between them. The CDR3 is 14 amino acids. The CDR3 region is CASSLMASSYEQYF. The DNA of the CDR3 is TGTGCCAGCAGCTTAATGGCGAGCTCCTACGAGCAGTACTTC.

The chain employs TRBV30 and TRBJ2-7; a weak D match, TRBD1 (6 bases). Trimming removed 2 bases at V and 4 bases at J, with 12 bases between. This CDR3 is built from 13 residues. Germline values: CDR1 GTSNPN, CDR2 SVGIG (reference sequence). The CDR3 DNA reads TGTGCCTGGAGTAAGGGGGAGCGGTACGAGCAGTACTTC. Translation gives CAWSKGERYEQYF.

This chain links TRBV7-3 with TRBJ2-2, with TRBD2 identical over 16 bases. In germline, CDR1 is SGHTA, CDR2 FQGTGA. The length of the CDR3 is 20 residues. Trimming cost V 1 base and J 6 bases; bases outside gene matches: 11. This CDR3 is CASSLISLGLAGGPAGELFF. In nucleotides, the CDR3 is TGTGCCAGCAGCTTAATCTCATTGGGACTAGCGGGAGGGCCTGCCGGGGAGCTGTTTTTT.

V gene TRBV5-6 combines with J gene TRBJ2-1; possible D gene TRBD1, 5 bases. Trimming took off 1 base at V and 5 bases at J, with 16 bases between the two ends. Germline CDR1 SGHDT, CDR2 YYEEEE. The CDR3 runs 16 residues. This CDR3 reads CASSLYRPWADNEQFF. In nucleotides, the CDR3 is TGTGCCAGCAGCTTGTACAGGCCCTGGGCCGACAATGAGCAGTTCTTC.

Worth noting for this clone: Other DNA variants within this sample encode the same CDR3. This chain connects TRBV7-2 to TRBJ1-1, with 7 bases matching TRBD1. V dropped 5 bases and J dropped 0; count of bases not matched to a gene: 3. This CDR3 has 14 residues. The germline CDR1 and CDR2 sequences are SGHTA and FQGNSA. CDR3 residues: CASSPGQVNTEAFF. As DNA, the CDR3 is TGTGCCAGCAGCCCAGGACAGGTGAACACTGAAGCTTTCTTT.

The genes are TRBV10-3 and TRBJ1-5; 7 bases are a match to TRBD1. CDR1 is ENHRY and CDR2 is SYGVKD in the germline V gene. The trim removed 3 bases at V and 0 bases at J, leaving 2 bases unmatched. The CDR3 spans 15 residues. In DNA form, the CDR3 reads TGTGCCATCAGTGACCGACAGGGTAGCAATCAGCCCCAGCATTTT. As protein: CAISDRQGSNQPQHF.

V gene TRBV11-1 combines with J gene TRBJ2-3; TRBD1 matches 9 bases. After removal of 6 bases from V and 3 bases from J, the junction contained 4 bases not matched to a gene. The V gene's germline CDR1 is SGHAT and CDR2 FQDESV (reference sequence). The CDR3 covers 14 residues. The CDR3 loop is CASRRTGVTDTQYF. DNA of the CDR3: TGTGCCAGCAGGCGGACAGGGGTAACAGATACGCAGTATTTT.

The V call is TRBV7-2, the J call TRBJ2-1, with D tentatively TRBD2 (5 bases). Looked up from germline, CDR1 is SGHTA and CDR2 is FQGNSA. V was cut by 3 bases and J by 8 bases, with 11 bases left in between. This CDR3 contains 13 residues. In DNA form, the CDR3 reads TGTGCCAGCAGCTTCCAGCATAGCGATGAGCAGTTCTTC. This codes for CASSFQHSDEQFF.

Regarding this clone: Other DNA sequences in this sample translate to the same CDR3. The chain uses TRBV2 and TRBJ2-2; the D gene is possibly TRBD2 (6 bases). V lost 4 bases and J 6 bases, leaving 9 bases between the germline ends. This CDR3 region has 13 residues. Germline V lookup: CDR1 SNHLY, CDR2 FYNNEI. CDR3 nucleotide sequence: TGTGCCAGCAGTGCGTGGGGGGCCGGGGAGCTGTTTTTT. Its protein is CASSAWGAGELFF.

J is TRBJ2-1 and V is TRBV7-2, with TRBD2 matching over 7 bases. Germline V gene data show CDR1 as SGHTA and CDR2 as FQGNSA. The CDR3 totals 16 residues. Trimming took 5 bases from V and 4 from J; bases not matched to a gene: 11. CDR3 loop: CASSVGAGVSYNEQFF. The DNA of the CDR3 is TGTGCCAGCAGCGTAGGGGCGGGAGTTTCTTACAATGAGCAGTTCTTC.

J is TRBJ1-5 and V is TRBV27; unclear D gene. This CDR3 region has 13 residues. Germline loops: CDR1 MNHEY, CDR2 SMNVEV (reference sequence). The V end was cut by 1 base, the J end by 7 bases, with 8 bases between. The CDR3 DNA follows: TGTGCCAGCAGTTTATTCCGTTCCCAGCCCCAGCATTTT. Its translation is CASSLFRSQPQHF.

The genes are TRBV9 and TRBJ2-7, with TRBD2 as a possible D gene (6 bases). Deletions cut 2 bases from V and 0 bases from J, with 18 bases between. The CDR3 has 17 amino acids. The germline V gene has CDR1 SGDLS and CDR2 YYNGEE. The chain's CDR3 is CASSVRALSGYSYEQYF. The CDR3 coding sequence is TGTGCCAGCAGCGTCCGAGCCCTTAGCGGTTACTCCTACGAGCAGTACTTC. The full variable domain, its missing parts supplied by reference TRBV9 and TRBJ2-7, is DSGVTQTPKHLITATGQRVTLRCSPRSGDLSVYWYQQSLDQGLQFLIQYYNGEERAKGNILERFSAQQFPDLHSELNLSSLELGDSALYFCASSVRALSGYSYEQYFGPGTRLTVT.

V and J are TRBV4-1 and TRBJ2-1; 11 bases fit TRBD2. Germline assignment: CDR1 MGHRA and CDR2 YSYEKL. The CDR3 totals 16 residues. After removal of 2 bases from V and 4 bases from J, the junction contained 4 bases not matched to a gene. The CDR3 loop reads CASSQLGLAGYNEQFF. CDR3 sequence (DNA): TGCGCCAGCAGCCAACTCGGACTAGCGGGTTACAATGAGCAGTTCTTC.

This clone was detected only once. The CDR3 bases are TGTGCCAGCAGTGACCTAGCGGGCACGGGACCCCCTAATTACAATGAGCAGTTCTTC. Its protein is CASSDLAGTGPPNYNEQFF. The chain links TRBV27 to TRBJ2-1, with 8 nucleotides matching TRBD2. The junction had 19 bases not matched to a gene; V was cut back by 5 bases and J by 4 bases. Germline V gene sequence: CDR1 MNHEY, CDR2 SMNVEV (reference sequence). The CDR3 contains 19 residues.

The chain couples TRBV5-1 to TRBJ2-1, with 10 bases fitting TRBD2. CDR3 length equals 17 residues. V lost 3 bases to trimming and J lost 4 bases; unmatched junction nucleotides: 10. Germline V lookup: CDR1 SGHRS, CDR2 YFSETQ. CDR3 sequence: CASSSGLAAGAYNEQFF. The CDR3 nucleotides are TGCGCCAGCAGCTCCGGACTAGCGGCAGGGGCATACAATGAGCAGTTCTTC.

V usage is TRBV6-1 and J usage is TRBJ1-5; 7 nucleotides line up with TRBD1. The CDR3 is 15 amino acids. The germline V gene has CDR1 MNHNS and CDR2 SASEGT. The V and J ends lost 4 bases and 0 bases, in that order; junction bases with no gene match: 3. The CDR3 DNA sequence: TGTGCCAGCAGTGGGGGGACAGTTAGCAATCAGCCCCAGCATTTT. Its protein is CASSGGTVSNQPQHF.

The chain links TRBV23-1 to TRBJ1-5; a possible D gene is TRBD1 (6 bases). TRBV23-1 is marked as an open reading frame, function uncertain. This CDR3 has 20 residues. V was trimmed by 2 bases and J by 0 bases, leaving 23 bases between them. CDR3 coding DNA: TGCGCCAGCAGTCAAGGGGGCCGGAACCGTCCGGCCTATAGCAATCAGCCCCAGCATTTT. It yields the protein CASSQGGRNRPAYSNQPQHF.

This clone has more than one count but fewer than ten. V and J are TRBV2 and TRBJ1-3; D gene ambiguous. The CDR3 sequence is 14 residues long. Between the trimmed V and J ends, which lost 0 bases and 3 bases, there was a span of 6 bases. Per germline, CDR1 SNHLY and CDR2 FYNNEI. In DNA, the CDR3 is TGTGCCAGCAGTGAAGCTAGGGTTGGAAACACCATATATTTT. Translation: CASSEARVGNTIYF. Full variable domain (remainder filled in from reference TRBV2 and TRBJ1-3): EPEVTQTPSHQVTQMGQEVILRCVPISNHLYFYWYRQILGQKVEFLVSFYNNEISEKSEIFDDQFSVERPDGSNFTLKIRSTKLEDSAMYFCASSEARVGNTIYFGEGSWLTVV.

Only one count was recorded for this clone. The chain couples TRBV6-5 to TRBJ2-7; D remains ambiguous. CDR1 is MNHEY and CDR2 is SVGAGI in the germline V gene. Trimming stripped 2 bases from V and 4 bases from J, with 3 bases between. This CDR3 is built from 11 residues. Written as DNA, the CDR3 is TGTGCCAGCAGTTACCATTACGAGCAGTACTTC. It is translated as CASSYHYEQYF.

This chain uses TRBV7-2 with TRBJ1-5; D is unclear. Trimming shortened V by 2 bases and J by 6 bases, and 11 bases separated the two germline ends. Per the germline V gene, CDR1 is SGHTA and CDR2 is FQGNSA. The CDR3 loop spans 14 amino acids. CDR3 region: CASSLREDTQPQHF. CDR3 bases: TGTGCCAGCAGCTTACGGGAAGATACTCAGCCCCAGCATTTT.